The next 18 T cell receptor beta chains were all read from a single sample in a study of cytomegalovirus exposure and HLA in healthy donors. 60 Vbeta and 13 Jbeta primers were used in PCR. TCRdb's table, derived via immunoSEQ multiplex PCR, lists solely in-frame clones and lacks some. The sample lists 250,000 to 350,000 clones, about 80% occurring once. The sequenced material came from PBMCs. The origin of the receptors is a girl aged 2-10 years in good health and CMV-seronegative.

The chain carries TRBV4-1 and TRBJ2-5; 8 bases are shared with TRBD2. The assigned J gene may be wrong: the sequence end matches TRBJ2-7 better. The CDR3 is made up of 18 amino acids. The germline CDR1 and CDR2 sequences are MGHRA and YSYEKL. CDR3 sequence reads: CASSQDLSRGTRADEQYF. The CDR3 DNA follows: TGCGCCAGCAGCCAAGACCTCTCGAGGGGGACTAGAGCCGACGAGCAGTACTTC.

This clone was counted once. V and J are TRBV5-1 and TRBJ1-1; unclear D gene. V was trimmed by 4 bases and J by 1 base, leaving 17 bases between them. This CDR3 spans 16 amino acids. Germline V gene sequence: CDR1 SGHRS, CDR2 YFSETQ. The CDR3 is CASSLWPPLGNTEAFF. As DNA, the CDR3 is TGCGCCAGCAGCCTTTGGCCGCCCCTAGGGAACACTGAAGCTTTCTTT.

The rearrangement joins TRBV2 to TRBJ2-5; possible D gene TRBD2, 5 bases. Germline lookup yields CDR1 SNHLY and CDR2 FYNNEI. The CDR3 covers 14 residues. Trimming cost V 6 bases and J 5 bases, with 16 bases left between them. The CDR3 loop is CASRDRGIGETQYF. Written as DNA, the CDR3 is TGTGCCAGCAGGGATCGAGGGATCGGCGAGACCCAGTACTTC.

J is TRBJ2-5 and V is TRBV18, with 9 bases fitting TRBD1. The germline gives CDR1 KGHSH, CDR2 LQKENI. The CDR3 runs to 16 residues. The junction had 13 bases not matched to a gene; V was cut back by 6 bases and J by 5 bases. CDR3 bases: TGTGCCAGCTCGCCCATCGGACAGGGGACGGGGGAGACCCAGTACTTC. Amino acids: CASSPIGQGTGETQYF.

Regarding this clone: One junction end does not reproduce the germline sequence, and a read error may be involved. The chain carries TRBV7-9 and TRBJ2-5; 7 nucleotides match TRBD2. Germline CDR1 and CDR2: SEHNR and FQNEAQ (reference sequence). The CDR3 runs 15 residues. For the CDR3, the DNA is TGTTCCAGCAGCTTAGTTGCTAGCGGAAAAGAGACCCAGTACTTC. Translated, it gives CSSSLVASGKETQYF.

The V gene is TRBV11-2, the J gene TRBJ2-5; no clear D. CDR1 is SGHAT, CDR2 FQNNGV, per germline. The CDR3 has 12 amino acids. V lost 5 bases, J lost 5 bases, and 9 bases lay in between. As DNA, the CDR3 is TGTGCCAGCAGCCCCAACGGGGAGACCCAGTACTTC. This gives the protein CASSPNGETQYF. The full variable domain, in which reference TRBV11-2 and TRBJ2-5 provide the parts outside the CDR3, is EAGVAQSPRYKIIEKRQSVAFWCNPISGHATLYWYQQILGQGPKLLIQFQNNGVVDDSQLPKDRFSAERLKGVDSTLKIQPAKLEDSAVYLCASSPNGETQYFGPGTRLLVL.

V is TRBV18 and J is TRBJ2-5; 10 bases agree with TRBD2. V lost 2 bases and J lost 5; bases outside the gene matches: 5. This CDR3 spans 15 amino acids. Germline CDR1 is KGHSH and CDR2 is LQKENI. The CDR3 DNA reads TGTGCCAGCTCACCAACTAGCGGGGTCCTTGAGACCCAGTACTTC. Amino acids: CASSPTSGVLETQYF.

The chain links TRBV28 to TRBJ2-3, with TRBD1 identical over 7 bases. Looked up from germline, CDR1 is MDHEN and CDR2 is SYDVKM. The CDR3 runs to 16 residues. V lost 8 bases, J lost 6 bases, and 17 bases stayed unmatched. CDR3 sequence: CASGVGSTGARDTQYF. The CDR3 DNA reads TGTGCCAGCGGAGTGGGAAGTACAGGGGCTCGGGATACGCAGTATTTT.

This sequence joins TRBV9 and TRBJ1-2, with 9 bases aligning to TRBD1. The CDR3 loop spans 17 amino acids. J was trimmed by 1 base and V by 1 base; bases with no gene match: 8. CDR1 and CDR2 from the germline V gene are SGDLS and YYNGEE. CDR3 coding DNA: TGTGCCAGCAGCGTACGGGGACAGGGAGGGGGTAACTATGGCTACACCTTC. It encodes CASSVRGQGGGNYGYTF.

The chain uses TRBV18 and TRBJ2-2; possibly TRBD2 for D (5 bases). The CDR3 is 15 amino acids. CDR1 and CDR2 (germline): KGHSH, LQKENI. V gave up 1 base and J gave up 5 bases, with 11 bases separating them. CDR3 amino acids: CASSPQRRGTGELFF. The CDR3 nucleotides read TGTGCCAGCTCACCACAAAGGCGAGGGACCGGGGAGCTGTTTTTT. Variable domain in full (rest from reference TRBV18 and TRBJ2-2): NAGVMQNPRHLVRRRGQEARLRCSPMKGHSHVYWYRQLPEEGLKFMVYLQKENIIDESGMPKERFSAEFPKEGPSILRIQQVVRGDSAAYFCASSPQRRGTGELFFGEGSRLTVL.

The chain uses TRBV29-1 and TRBJ1-2, with a weak D call TRBD1 (6 bases). This CDR3 has 15 residues. From germline, CDR1 is SQVTM and CDR2 ANQGSEA. The V gene lost 6 bases and the J gene lost 6 bases, with 23 bases spanning the gap. CDR3 region: CSVAGQLFPVHGYTF. The CDR3 DNA reads as TGCAGCGTCGCCGGACAGCTATTCCCCGTTCATGGCTACACCTTC.

V usage is TRBV30 and J usage is TRBJ2-5; 7 nucleotides match TRBD1. V dropped 0 bases and J dropped 3; count of bases not matched to a gene: 7. Germline-derived CDR1 and CDR2 are GTSNPN and SVGIG (reference sequence). The CDR3 has 15 amino acids. The DNA for the CDR3 is TGTGCCTGGAGTGTACAGGGGACAGCGAAAGAGACCCAGTACTTC. Translation: CAWSVQGTAKETQYF.

This clone showed up just once. The rearrangement joins TRBV10-3 to TRBJ2-3; TRBD2 matches at 7 bases. The CDR3 has 14 residues. CDR1 ENHRY and CDR2 SYGVKD come from the germline V gene. The ends lost 6 bases at V and 1 base at J; junction bases unmatched: 4. CDR3 sequence (DNA): TGTGCCATCAGGGCGGGGGTCGGCACAGATACGCAGTATTTT. It translates to CAIRAGVGTDTQYF.

This clone was seen more than once but under ten times. The chain uses TRBV5-4 and TRBJ1-1; D possibly corresponds to TRBD1 (5 bases). The germline CDR1 and CDR2 sequences are SGHNT and YYREEE (reference sequence). Trimming removed 7 bases from V and 1 base from J, with 5 bases in between. CDR3 size: 11 residues. In DNA form, the CDR3 reads TGTGCCAGCGGACAGAACACTGAAGCTTTCTTT. This gives the protein CASGQNTEAFF.

V is TRBV5-1 and J is TRBJ1-3, with a weak D call TRBD1 (5 bases). The CDR3 extends over 16 amino acids. CDR1 SGHRS and CDR2 YFSETQ come from the germline V gene. V lost 4 bases and J 1 base, leaving 15 bases between the germline ends. CDR3 region: CASSGPSGSSGNTIYF. The CDR3, as DNA: TGCGCCAGCAGCGGCCCCTCAGGGTCTTCTGGAAACACCATATATTTT.

The sample holds one count of this clone. The gene calls are TRBV11-2 and TRBJ2-5, with 9 bases matching TRBD1. The J call may be in error: the DNA end matches TRBJ2-7 better. The germline V gene has CDR1 SGHAT and CDR2 FQNNGV. This CDR3 is 15 amino acids long. In DNA form, the CDR3 reads TGTGCCAGCAGCTTCCGGGACAGGGTAGCATACGAGCAGTACTTC. Residues: CASSFRDRVAYEQYF.

This clone was detected only a few times. V is TRBV29-1 and J is TRBJ2-7; TRBD2 aligns across 8 bases. CDR1 and CDR2 from the germline V gene are SQVTM and ANQGSEA. J lost 2 bases, V lost 7 bases, and 7 bases had no gene match. This CDR3 spans 13 amino acids. Here the CDR3 DNA reads TGCAGCGCCGGGAGGGGAGGGACCTACGAGCAGTACTTC. Translated: CSAGRGGTYEQYF.

This chain joins TRBV9 and TRBJ2-1; 9 bases fit TRBD2. Germline loops: CDR1 SGDLS, CDR2 YYNGEE. V shed 4 bases and J 4 bases; nucleotides not matched to a gene: 6. This CDR3 comprises 15 residues. CDR3 sequence reads: CASSPQAGGYNEQFF. The DNA for the CDR3 is TGTGCCAGCAGCCCCCAGGCGGGAGGGTACAATGAGCAGTTCTTC.